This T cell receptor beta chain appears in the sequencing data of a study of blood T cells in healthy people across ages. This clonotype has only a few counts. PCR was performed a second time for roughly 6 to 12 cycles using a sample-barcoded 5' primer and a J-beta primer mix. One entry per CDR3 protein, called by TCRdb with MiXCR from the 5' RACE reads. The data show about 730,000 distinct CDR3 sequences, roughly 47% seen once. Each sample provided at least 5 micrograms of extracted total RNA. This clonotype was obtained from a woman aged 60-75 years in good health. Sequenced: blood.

The CDR3 reads CASSVATMGPDEQYF. The CDR3 nucleotides are TGTGCCAGCAGCGTAGCTACAATGGGACCAGACGAGCAGTACTTC. This chain joins TRBV9 and TRBJ2-7; D may be TRBD1 or TRBD2 (5 bases each). The CDR3 has 15 amino acids. The ends were cut back, 0 bases at V and 5 bases at J, with 15 bases in the middle. Germline assignment: CDR1 SGDLS and CDR2 YYNGEE. The complete variable domain, with remaining parts taken from reference TRBV9 and TRBJ2-7, reads DSGVTQTPKHLITATGQRVTLRCSPRSGDLSVYWYQQSLDQGLQFLIQYYNGEERAKGNILERFSAQQFPDLHSELNLSSLELGDSALYFCASSVATMGPDEQYFGPGTRLTVT.